These 24 T cell receptor beta chains came from one sample sequenced in a study of blood T cells in healthy people across ages. The use of a sample-barcoded 5' primer and a J-beta primer mix characterized a second PCR of 7 to 11 cycles. TCRdb re-analysed the 5' RACE reads in MiXCR, keeping a single row per CDR3 protein. The sample includes almost 800,000 distinct CDR3 sequences, over 45% of them seen just once. The sample taken for sequencing was blood. These receptors were taken from a man younger than 40 in good health.

This rearrangement joins TRBV29-1 to TRBJ1-2, with TRBD1 matching 8 bases. J was trimmed by 6 bases and V by 6 bases; bases with no gene match: 12. CDR3 size: 14 residues. Looked up from germline, CDR1 is SQVTM and CDR2 is ANQGSEA. The chain's CDR3 is CSVRDRGAENGYTF. In DNA form, the CDR3 reads TGCAGCGTCAGAGACAGGGGAGCAGAGAATGGCTACACCTTC. The complete variable domain, with remaining parts taken from reference TRBV29-1 and TRBJ1-2, reads SAVISQKPSRDICQRGTSLTIQCQVDSQVTMMFWYRQQPGQSLTLIATANQGSEATYESGFVIDKFPISRPNLTFSTLTVSNMSPEDSSIYLCSVRDRGAENGYTFGSGTRLTVV.

The chain has TRBV6-1 and TRBJ1-2; TRBD1 matches at 7 bases. The trim removed 2 bases at V and 5 bases at J, leaving 11 bases unmatched. Germline-derived CDR1 and CDR2 are MNHNS and SASEGT. The CDR3 consists of 16 residues. CDR3 nucleotides: TGTGCCAGCAGTGAATTCATTGCGGGACAGAGATATGGCTACACCTTC. It encodes CASSEFIAGQRYGYTF.

The chain has TRBV7-2 and TRBJ2-7, with TRBD1 matching 9 bases. Looked up from germline, CDR1 is SGHTA and CDR2 is FQGNSA. The CDR3 spans 15 residues. The junction had 10 bases not matched to a gene; V was cut back by 5 bases and J by 5 bases. Written as DNA, the CDR3 is TGTGCCAGCAGCCAACCCCGGGACAGGGTCGACGAGCAGTACTTC. It translates to CASSQPRDRVDEQYF.

The chain uses TRBV2 and TRBJ1-4, with D tentatively TRBD1 (5 bases). The CDR3 runs to 15 residues. V lost 5 bases and J 8 bases, leaving 18 bases between the germline ends. Germline lookup yields CDR1 SNHLY and CDR2 FYNNEI. As DNA, the CDR3 is TGTGCCAGCAGTCAAGGGGCGGGGATCGGAGAAAAACTGTTTTTT. It is translated as CASSQGAGIGEKLFF.

The chain carries TRBV20-1 and TRBJ2-5, with D perhaps matching TRBD1 (6 bases). The CDR3 is 13 amino acids. The germline CDR1 and CDR2 sequences are DFQATT and SNEGSKA (reference sequence). The V gene lost 6 bases and the J gene lost 5 bases, with 16 bases spanning the gap. CDR3 loop: CSAPAQGEETQYF. CDR3 DNA: TGCAGTGCGCCCGCACAGGGAGAGGAGACCCAGTACTTC.

The chain is built from TRBV14 and TRBJ2-7; D is tentatively TRBD1 or TRBD2 (6 bases each). This CDR3 contains 16 residues. From germline, CDR1 is SGHDN and CDR2 FVKESK. Trimming took 4 bases from V and 3 from J, leaving 19 bases between them. The CDR3 sequence: CASSPGTGRYGYEQYF. CDR3 in DNA: TGTGCCAGCAGCCCCGGCACAGGGAGGTATGGCTACGAGCAGTACTTC.

As regards this clonotype: A much larger clone differs from this one at a single base, so this may be a read error. The chain joins TRBV18 to TRBJ2-7; D might be TRBD1 (6 bases). The CDR3 covers 14 residues. Germline assignment: CDR1 KGHSH and CDR2 LQKENI. Here the CDR3 DNA reads TGTGCCAGCTCACCCGATAGGGGGACCTACGAGCGGTACTTC. As protein: CASSPDRGTYERYF.

The chain has TRBV7-2 and TRBJ2-4; D unresolved. The J call may not be correct, given that the DNA end is closer to TRBJ2-7. This CDR3 has 12 amino acids. Germline assignment: CDR1 SGHTA and CDR2 FQGNSA. The CDR3 nucleotides read TGTGCCAGCAGCTTAGTATATATCGAGCAGTACTTC. This codes for CASSLVYIEQYF.

The chain recombines TRBV3-1 with TRBJ2-1; D might be TRBD2 (5 bases). The CDR3 loop spans 21 amino acids. Between the trimmed V and J ends, which lost 5 bases and 0 bases, there was a span of 29 bases. Germline V gene sequence: CDR1 LGHDT, CDR2 YNNKEL (reference sequence). CDR3 DNA: TGTGCCAGCAGCATAAGAATACTAGACCCTTACGTCTTAAGCTCCTACAATGAGCAGTTCTTC. It is translated as CASSIRILDPYVLSSYNEQFF.

The CDR3 loop is CASSPLDRNTEAFF. The CDR3 DNA follows: TGTGCCAGCAGTCCACTCGACAGGAACACTGAAGCTTTCTTT. The V call is TRBV7-9, the J call TRBJ1-1; the D gene is possibly TRBD1 (5 bases). Germline lookup yields CDR1 SEHNR and CDR2 FQNEAQ (reference sequence). The CDR3 is made up of 14 amino acids. The germline V and J ends were trimmed by 6 bases and 1 base, with 12 bases remaining between them.

The CDR3 loop reads CASSPQPREYEQFF. For the CDR3, the DNA is TGTGCCAGCAGCCCGCAACCGAGGGAGTATGAGCAGTTCTTC. The rearrangement uses TRBV9 and TRBJ2-1; D is possibly TRBD2 (5 bases). V was clipped by 4 bases and J by 8 bases, with 16 bases between them. The CDR3 length is 14 residues. CDR1 SGDLS and CDR2 YYNGEE come from the germline V gene.

This sequence joins TRBV5-1 and TRBJ2-3, with D possibly being TRBD1 (6 bases). The CDR3 sequence is 12 residues long. V lost 8 bases, J lost 3 bases, and 10 bases lay in between. Germline V gene data show CDR1 as SGHRS and CDR2 as YFSETQ. In nucleotides, the CDR3 is TGCGCCAGTCGACAGGAGACAGATACGCAGTATTTT. It codes for CASRQETDTQYF.

A few counts support this clonotype. The rearrangement uses TRBV29-1 and TRBJ2-5; possibly TRBD1 or TRBD2 for D (5 bases each). Germline lookup yields CDR1 SQVTM and CDR2 ANQGSEA. The CDR3 has 13 residues. V lost 6 bases to trimming and J lost 3 bases, with 14 bases between them. CDR3 in amino acids: CSVTLGAEETQYF. Here the CDR3 DNA reads TGCAGCGTCACACTAGGGGCGGAAGAGACCCAGTACTTC.

The V call is TRBV4-1, the J call TRBJ2-1; D is tentatively TRBD1 or TRBD2 (6 bases each). The germline V gene has CDR1 MGHRA and CDR2 YSYEKL. V dropped 8 bases and J dropped 3 bases, with 14 bases sitting between them. The CDR3 has 14 amino acids. The CDR3 reads CASQGGRNYNEQFF. The CDR3 coding sequence is TGCGCCAGCCAAGGGGGGCGGAACTACAATGAGCAGTTCTTC.

This clonotype came up a few times. V usage is TRBV7-2 and J usage is TRBJ1-2; 12 positions agree with TRBD1. Unmatched junction bases numbered 12, after V lost 5 bases and J lost 5 bases. This CDR3 is 17 amino acids long. Germline CDR1 SGHTA, CDR2 FQGNSA. Here the CDR3 reads CASSPGQGAMLYYGYTF. CDR3 DNA sequence: TGTGCCAGCAGCCCGGGACAGGGGGCGATGTTGTATTATGGCTACACCTTC.

The V and J genes are TRBV21-1 and TRBJ2-4; whether TRBD1, the table's D call, matches the DNA was not checked. TRBV21-1 corresponds to a pseudogene. This CDR3 contains 15 residues. As DNA, the CDR3 is TGTGCCAGCAGTCTCCCTACGGGACGGAAAAACATTCAGTACTTC. It is translated as CASSLPTGRKNIQYF.

The V gene is TRBV10-3, the J gene TRBJ2-1; TRBD2 aligns across 14 bases. This CDR3 has 14 residues. Germline values: CDR1 ENHRY, CDR2 SYGVKD. With V trimmed by 10 bases and J by 9 bases, 8 bases remained unmatched. The CDR3 DNA reads as TGTGCCACGAGGGGGACTAGCGGGGGTTTTGAGCAGTTCTTC. Protein: CATRGTSGGFEQFF.

The chain couples TRBV20-1 to TRBJ1-4; the D gene is possibly TRBD1 (6 bases). CDR1 DFQATT and CDR2 SNEGSKA come from the germline V gene (reference sequence). V lost 0 bases and J 10 bases, leaving 9 bases between the germline ends. This CDR3 spans 12 amino acids. DNA for the CDR3: TGCAGTGCTAGAGATACAGGGCTAAAACTGTTTTTT. Amino acids: CSARDTGLKLFF.

The chain couples TRBV20-1 to TRBJ2-1; 11 bases agree with TRBD2. Germline V gene data show CDR1 as DFQATT and CDR2 as SNEGSKA (reference sequence). The CDR3 length is 15 residues. CDR3 sequence (DNA): TGCGGTGTTCTCGATAGACTAGCGGGAACCGATGAGCAGTTCTTC. It is translated as CGVLDRLAGTDEQFF.

The chain recombines TRBV29-1 with TRBJ2-7; 8 nucleotides align to TRBD2. J was trimmed by 5 bases and V by 7 bases; bases with no gene match: 7. Germline V gene lookup returns CDR1 SQVTM and CDR2 ANQGSEA. There are 12 residues in the CDR3. The CDR3 coding sequence is TGCAGCGCCCGGGGGGGGGCTGACGAGCAGTACTTC. It yields the protein CSARGGADEQYF.

This clonotype was seen a few times. The chain employs TRBV7-2 and TRBJ2-7, with 9 bases fitting TRBD2. V dropped 3 bases and J dropped 6; count of bases not matched to a gene: 12. The CDR3 is 16 amino acids. CDR1 SGHTA and CDR2 FQGNSA come from the germline V gene. The CDR3 DNA sequence: TGTGCCAGCAGCTTTACCGCTAGCGGGATGGGGCGCGAGCAGTACTTC. Its protein is CASSFTASGMGREQYF.

The chain links TRBV3-1 to TRBJ2-1; 10 bases map to TRBD2. Per germline, CDR1 LGHDT and CDR2 YNNKEL (reference sequence). The trim removed 0 bases at V and 6 bases at J, leaving 11 bases unmatched. This CDR3 region has 18 residues. The CDR3 is CASSQDFLLAGVSNEQFF. CDR3 DNA: TGTGCCAGCAGCCAAGATTTCCTTCTAGCGGGAGTATCCAATGAGCAGTTCTTC.

The chain couples TRBV15 to TRBJ2-5, with TRBD1 matching over 7 bases. The ends lost 8 bases at V and 1 base at J; junction bases unmatched: 4. The germline CDR1 and CDR2 sequences are LNHNV and YYDKDF (reference sequence). The CDR3 loop spans 13 amino acids. CDR3 in amino acids: CATAQGFQETQYF. The CDR3 DNA follows: TGTGCCACCGCACAGGGGTTCCAAGAGACCCAGTACTTC.

This clonotype was seen only once. This chain connects TRBV12-3 or TRBV12-4 to TRBJ2-7; no firm D call. V lost 3 bases and J 5 bases, leaving 20 bases between the germline ends. The CDR3 extends over 16 amino acids. CDR3 in DNA: TGTGCCAGCAGTTTGAGTGGTCTTGGCCTGATGAACGAGCAGTACTTC. This gives the protein CASSLSGLGLMNEQYF.